The 7 T cell receptor beta chains below were found in one sample sequenced in a study of cytomegalovirus exposure and HLA in healthy donors. The PCR contained 60 Vbeta and 13 Jbeta primers. TCRdb's table, derived via immunoSEQ multiplex PCR, lists solely in-frame clones and lacks some. The profile shows approximately 220,000 clones, about 79% of them singletons. Material for sequencing was PBMCs. The receptor source for this set is a male donor in good health and CMV-seronegative.

The rearrangement links TRBV15 to TRBJ1-1; TRBD1 matches 9 bases. J lost 5 bases, V lost 2 bases, and 3 bases had no gene match. Germline CDR1 and CDR2: LNHNV and YYDKDF (reference sequence). CDR3 size: 14 residues. The DNA of the CDR3 is TGTGCCACCAGCAGACCCGGACAGGGGACTGAAGCTTTCTTT. Amino acids: CATSRPGQGTEAFF.

This chain uses TRBV5-1 with TRBJ1-2, with TRBD1 as a possible D gene (5 bases). The CDR3 loop spans 14 amino acids. The germline V gene encodes CDR1 SGHRS and CDR2 YFSETQ. V lost 0 bases, J lost 6 bases, and 12 bases lay in between. For the CDR3, the DNA is TGCGCCAGCAGCTTGGCTCACAGGTCTGATGGCTACACCTTC. Translating gives CASSLAHRSDGYTF.

This clone has only one observation. V gene TRBV25-1 combines with J gene TRBJ1-6, with D unclear. V was clipped by 2 bases and J by 10 bases, with 12 bases between them. The CDR3 spans 14 residues. The germline V gene encodes CDR1 MGHDK and CDR2 SYGVNS. This CDR3 reads CASSETNSRSPLHF. CDR3 in DNA: TGTGCCAGCAGTGAAACCAATTCTAGATCACCCCTCCACTTT.

The chain has TRBV5-1 and TRBJ2-2; 7 nucleotides agree with TRBD2. Germline V CDR1 and CDR2: SGHRS, YFSETQ. J lost 2 bases, V lost 3 bases, and 4 bases had no gene match. CDR3 length: 15 amino acids. CDR3 in DNA: TGCGCCAGCAGCTGGCTAGCGGAAAACACCGGGGAGCTGTTTTTT. This translates into CASSWLAENTGELFF. Combining the CDR3 with reference TRBV5-1 and TRBJ2-2 gives the whole variable domain KAGVTQTPRYLIKTRGQQVTLSCSPISGHRSVSWYQQTPGQGLQFLFEYFSETQRNKGNFPGRFSGRQFSNSRSEMNVSTLELGDSALYLCASSWLAENTGELFFGEGSRLTVL.

The chain has TRBV9 and TRBJ2-5; the match to TRBD2 covers 11 bases. Germline CDR1 is SGDLS and CDR2 is YYNGEE. V gave up 2 bases and J gave up 4 bases; unmatched junction bases: 7. CDR3 length: 16 residues. The CDR3 DNA is TGTGCCAGCAGCGTGGGGGGTAGCGGGGGGGGAGAGACCCAGTACTTC. This gives the protein CASSVGGSGGGETQYF.

This sequence joins TRBV11-3 and TRBJ1-6; D call uncertain. V was trimmed by 4 bases and J by 7 bases, leaving 8 bases between them. The CDR3 has 13 amino acids. Germline V gives CDR1 SGHNT, CDR2 YENEEA. The CDR3 protein is CASSSDPNSPLHF. As DNA, the CDR3 is TGTGCCAGCAGCTCAGACCCGAATTCACCCCTCCACTTT. Full variable domain (remainder filled in from reference TRBV11-3 and TRBJ1-6): EAGVVQSPRYKIIEKKQPVAFWCNPISGHNTLYWYLQNLGQGPELLIRYENEEAVDDSQLPKDRFSAERLKGVDSTLKIQPAELGDSAVYLCASSSDPNSPLHFGNGTRLTVT.

The chain combines TRBV27 with TRBJ2-7; TRBD1 matches at 7 bases. This CDR3 comprises 14 residues. Per the germline V gene, CDR1 is MNHEY and CDR2 is SMNVEV (reference sequence). Germline trimming cut 5 bases from V and 4 bases from J; bases unmatched to any gene: 8. The CDR3 here is CASSPDRYLYEQYF. CDR3 sequence (DNA): TGTGCCAGCAGTCCGGACAGGTACCTTTACGAGCAGTACTTC.